This TCR beta chain was captured by sequencing in a study of beta chain features in type 1 diabetes (dated by TCRdb to the late 2010s). Background for the entire study: Mean age, gender distribution, total cell number and subset yield did not differ between patients and healthy donors. A total of about 100,000,000 sorted cells were examined across all samples, and RNA yield correlated strongly with the number of cells per subset. In the study, TCRB repertoires of sorted circulating CD4+ T cell subsets from recently diagnosed type 1 diabetes patients were compared with those of matched healthy donors. Whereas all 30 or so donors provided naive and central memory subsets, regulatory and stem cell-like memory subsets were isolated from just 8 patients and roughly 8 healthy donors.

All of the isolated RNA was reverse transcribed with the High Capacity cDNA Reverse Transcription Kit, so expressed TCRB transcripts were sequenced. Deep immunoSEQ sequencing was performed on naive, central memory and regulatory T cell samples, with an average of roughly 3.3 million total reads per sample. Sorted cells were lysed in RLT buffer and RNA was extracted with DNase-treated RNeasy Micro or Mini kits, depending on cell number. Each cell subset was processed on its own to prevent cross-contamination, while patient and healthy donor samples were processed together. The immunoSEQ multiplex PCR was used to amplify TCRB sequences from cDNA, yielding 87-bp fragments that span the CDR3 region. Amplicons were sequenced on the Illumina HiSeq platform. The authors' pipeline ran thus. Synthetic template baselines were used to correct PCR bias computationally, reads within Hamming distance 2 were collapsed together, and singletons that could not be merged were discarded. Reads were aligned against IMGT to assign V, D and J genes, CDR3 length and insertions or deletions at six rearrangement sites. Within each subset, clonotype counts were normalized to sorted cell number, after which true diversity and Gini coefficients were computed with the tcR R package. The overlap coefficient, calculated on TCRB nucleotide sequences, was used to quantify repertoire sharing. Out-of-frame TCRB sequences from naive cells were analyzed as a proxy for the pre-selection repertoire. TCRdb carries this immuneACCESS record with in-frame sequences only. Its versions omit some clonotypes, under half of them owing to an unresolved V gene in the studies checked, with the rest unexplained. D and trimming come from the DNA, and the V and J calls and clone size come from that table. This sample lists more than 250,000 clones; about 20% were detected once. The ten largest clones represent 0.028% of the sample.

A single peripheral blood draw of approximately 100 mL on average was collected from each donor into heparinised tubes. A BD FACSAria II and a panel including CD45RO, CCR7, CD25, CD127, CD95 and CD27 were used to sort naive, central memory, regulatory and stem cell-like memory CD4+ T cells. A purity above 98% was achieved for all sorted populations. PBMCs were isolated immediately by Lymphoprep density gradient centrifugation and stained directly without culture. To minimize batch effects, samples were stained and sorted in pairs, one healthy donor with one patient per experiment. As to this clone: It has no known antigen specificity. Base qualities are not provided; no much larger clone lies one nucleotide away.

The paper as a whole reports these results and caveats: Type 1 diabetes patients showed a moderate but significant shortening of TCRB CDR3 length in all four CD4+ subsets. Only small numbers of individuals were included in the HLA sub-analyses, which left unresolved whether HLA type had any influence on TCRB rearrangement. Naive, central memory and regulatory TCRB repertoires appeared to be more similar among patients than among healthy donors. Sequencing cDNA rather than genomic DNA could over-represent highly expressing activated cells, although activation and CD3 levels did not differ between groups. PCR might favor shorter templates, but patient and control samples were amplified and corrected together, so any skew would affect both groups equally. Patients with type 1 diabetes made fewer insertions and deleted more nucleotides at VDJ recombination sites, implying thymic rearrangement abnormalities.

For CDR1 and CDR2, the germline V gene lists MRHNA and SNTAGT. The CDR3 spans 14 residues, from the cysteine through the phenylalanine. Only the CDR3 DNA stays, 42 bases, in frame from base 1. A distance of 10 bases separates the germline ends of V and J, which lose 10 bases and 0 bases respectively. Sequenced input: naive CD4+ T cells from blood. This specimen's cell subset or site label, interpreted: true naive CD4+ T cells. The rearranged segments are TRBV6-4 and TRBJ1-6, with no D gene named confidently. This sequence originates from a woman aged 40 to 49 with type 1 diabetes. Here the CDR3 is given as CATARSSYNSPLHF. The sequenced DNA: TGTGCCACCGCACGGAGCTCCTATAATTCACCCCTCCACTTT.